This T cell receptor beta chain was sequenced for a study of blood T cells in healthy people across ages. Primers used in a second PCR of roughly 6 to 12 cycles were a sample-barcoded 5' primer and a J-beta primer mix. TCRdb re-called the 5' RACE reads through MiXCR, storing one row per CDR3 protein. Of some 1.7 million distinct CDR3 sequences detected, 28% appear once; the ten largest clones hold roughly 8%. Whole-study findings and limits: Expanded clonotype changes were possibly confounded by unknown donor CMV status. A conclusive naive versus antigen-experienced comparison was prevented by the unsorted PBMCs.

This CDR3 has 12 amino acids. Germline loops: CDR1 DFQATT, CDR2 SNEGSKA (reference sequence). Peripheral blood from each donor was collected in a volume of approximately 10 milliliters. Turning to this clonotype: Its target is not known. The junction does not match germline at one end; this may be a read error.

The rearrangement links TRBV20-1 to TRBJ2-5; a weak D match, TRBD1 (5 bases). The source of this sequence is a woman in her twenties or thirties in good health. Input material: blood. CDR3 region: CRARRQQETQYF. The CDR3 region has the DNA TGCAGGGCTAGAAGACAGCAAGAGACCCAGTACTTC.